Listed here are 29 T cell receptor beta chains from one sample, sequenced in a study of human T cells and chemical hapten exposure. TCRdb independently ran MiXCR on the RACE reads; one entry per CDR3 protein. The sample includes roughly 380,000 distinct CDR3 sequences, more than 4.5% of them seen just once. Time point given: patch test 1, 2 weeks after DPC sensitization. Specified treatment: therapeutic diphenylcyclopropenone sensitization with weekly scalp DPC. The starting material was whole blood, obtained in connection with sensitization to the hapten diphenylcyclopropenone (DPC). These TCRs come from a woman in her forties or fifties with alopecia areata. Some clones in this sample may be carry-over from other donors' samples.

The chain uses TRBV20-1 and TRBJ2-3, with D tentatively TRBD1 (5 bases). Trimming stripped 6 bases from V and 6 bases from J, with 19 bases between. This CDR3 spans 14 amino acids. The germline gives CDR1 DFQATT, CDR2 SNEGSKA (reference sequence). CDR3 coding DNA: TGCAGTGCCGAATGGAAGGGGATGAGCGATACGCAGTATTTT. Its translation is CSAEWKGMSDTQYF.

The J gene is TRBJ2-3, the V gene TRBV5-4; 9 bases align to TRBD2. Losses at the gene ends were 0 bases for V and 4 bases for J; bases not matched to a gene: 3. The CDR3 contains 15 residues. In germline, CDR1 is SGHNT, CDR2 YYREEE (reference sequence). The CDR3 region has the DNA TGTGCCAGCAGCTTGGTAGCGGGAGCCGCAGATACGCAGTATTTT. Encoded protein: CASSLVAGAADTQYF.

This clonotype showed up many times. CDR3 sequence reads: CASRPGIEAFF. The CDR3 DNA reads as TGTGCCAGCCGCCCGGGGATTGAAGCTTTCTTT. This rearrangement joins TRBV7-9 to TRBJ1-1, with D unresolved. The V gene's germline CDR1 is SEHNR and CDR2 FQNEAQ (reference sequence). V dropped 8 bases and J dropped 7 bases, with 11 bases sitting between them. The CDR3 consists of 11 residues.

The sample holds many counts of this clonotype. The genes are TRBV10-2 and TRBJ2-1; 7 bases map to TRBD2. CDR1 is WSHSY, CDR2 SAAADI, per germline. CDR3 length: 14 amino acids. Trimming at V came to 2 bases and at J to 7 bases, leaving 5 bases not matched to a gene. CDR3 DNA: TGCGCCAGCAGTGAGGTACTAGCGACGAATGAGCAGTTCTTC. Translation gives CASSEVLATNEQFF.

This chain links TRBV4-2 with TRBJ2-4; perhaps TRBD1 as D (6 bases). The CDR3 sequence is 18 residues long. V was trimmed by 0 bases and J by 0 bases, leaving 15 bases between them. In germline, CDR1 is LGHNA, CDR2 YNFKEQ. This CDR3 reads CASSQDFGQSLAKNIQYF. DNA for the CDR3: TGTGCCAGCAGCCAAGATTTTGGACAGTCTCTAGCCAAAAACATTCAGTACTTC.

V is TRBV4-1 and J is TRBJ1-3; weak D call: TRBD1 (6 bases). Trimming stripped 3 bases from V and 2 bases from J, with 11 bases between. Germline V gives CDR1 MGHRA, CDR2 YSYEKL. CDR3 size: 15 residues. The CDR3: CASSQLGQTGNTIYF. As DNA, the CDR3 is TGCGCCAGCAGCCAGTTAGGACAGACTGGAAACACCATATATTTT.

In its sample, this clonotype was seen many times. The chain has TRBV7-9 and TRBJ1-2; 7 nucleotides line up with TRBD1. The germline CDR1 and CDR2 sequences are SEHNR and FQNEAQ (reference sequence). The length of the CDR3 is 13 residues. V was pared by 6 bases and J by 3 bases, with 4 bases of the junction left unmatched. The CDR3 DNA reads TGTGCCAGCAGTGGACAGGCGGACTATGGCTACACCTTC. It translates to CASSGQADYGYTF.

This clonotype occurred a few times. The chain is built from TRBV12-3 or TRBV12-4 and TRBJ1-2; possibly TRBD1 for D (6 bases). CDR3 length: 19 amino acids. The germline V and J ends were trimmed by 7 bases and 0 bases, with 27 bases remaining between them. The CDR3 DNA reads TGTGCCAGCACTTCGCCCCTCATCGGGGGCCTACTAGCTAACTATGGCTACACCTTC. It yields the protein CASTSPLIGGLLANYGYTF.

The table lists this clonotype with many counts. The gene calls are TRBV12-3 or TRBV12-4 and TRBJ1-1; no definite D call. V was trimmed by 6 bases and J by 0 bases, leaving 8 bases between them. There are 13 residues in the CDR3. The CDR3 region has the DNA TGTGCCAGCAGCGGACGGTTGAACACTGAAGCTTTCTTT. The encoded protein is CASSGRLNTEAFF.

This clonotype was seen ten or more times. The chain links TRBV27 to TRBJ2-4, with no clear D. The CDR3 is 14 residues long. V shed 2 bases and J shed 6 bases, with 11 bases lying between them. CDR1 and CDR2 from the germline V gene are MNHEY and SMNVEV (reference sequence). CDR3 residues: CASSLTSFPNIQYF. DNA for the CDR3: TGTGCCAGCAGTTTAACGTCATTCCCAAACATTCAGTACTTC.

Ten or more counts support this clonotype. J is TRBJ1-3 and V is TRBV6-2 or TRBV6-3, with 8 bases aligning to TRBD1. Germline values: CDR1 MNHEY, CDR2 SVGEGT. The trim removed 6 bases at V and 0 bases at J, leaving 7 bases unmatched. CDR3 length: 16 amino acids. CDR3 nucleotide sequence: TGTGCCAGCAGCCCTGGGACAGGACGCTCTGGAAACACCATATATTTT. Its protein is CASSPGTGRSGNTIYF.

This clonotype was counted many times. The rearrangement uses TRBV29-1 and TRBJ1-2, with a possible D match to TRBD1 (5 bases). V lost 3 bases, J lost 8 bases, and 16 bases lay in between. CDR1 SQVTM and CDR2 ANQGSEA come from the germline V gene. CDR3 length equals 13 residues. CDR3 bases: TGCAGCGTTGACGTCCAGGGTGAAGAGGGCTACACCTTC. It is translated as CSVDVQGEEGYTF.

This clonotype was counted only a few times. The genes are TRBV12-3 or TRBV12-4 and TRBJ1-5; TRBD1 matches 8 bases. The ends lost 5 bases at V and 1 base at J; junction bases unmatched: 1. The length of the CDR3 is 14 residues. CDR3 sequence: CASSTGGSNQPQHF. CDR3 in DNA: TGTGCCAGCAGTACAGGGGGAAGCAATCAGCCCCAGCATTTT.

The gene calls are TRBV28 and TRBJ2-1; 8 nucleotides line up with TRBD2. With 7 bases clipped from V and 8 bases from J, the junction kept 13 bases outside the gene matches. The CDR3 runs 15 residues. The germline gives CDR1 MDHEN, CDR2 SYDVKM. The CDR3 nucleotides are TGTGCCAGCACCTCCGGGGCGGGAGGTATCGATGAGCAGTTCTTC. Translating gives CASTSGAGGIDEQFF.

The table lists this clonotype with many counts. This rearrangement joins TRBV12-3 or TRBV12-4 to TRBJ1-2; a weak D match, TRBD1 (6 bases). Trimming removed 7 bases at V and 4 bases at J, with 16 bases between. The CDR3 is made up of 14 amino acids. This CDR3 reads CASTLSAGVYGYTF. In DNA, the CDR3 is TGTGCCAGCACCCTAAGCGCAGGGGTCTATGGCTACACCTTC.

This rearrangement joins TRBV7-2 to TRBJ1-2; TRBD1 aligns across 8 bases. Germline V gene lookup returns CDR1 SGHTA and CDR2 FQGNSA. J was trimmed by 1 base and V by 5 bases; bases with no gene match: 6. The CDR3 totals 15 residues. In DNA, the CDR3 is TGTGCCAGCAGCCCAGGGACAGGTCATAACTATGGCTACACCTTC. It translates to CASSPGTGHNYGYTF.

This clonotype came up a few times. The chain is built from TRBV4-3 and TRBJ2-1; D is unclear. The CDR3 totals 17 residues. The V end was cut by 1 base, the J end by 1 base, with 14 bases between. Germline CDR1 reads LGHNA; CDR2 reads YSLEER. The CDR3 region has the DNA TGCGCCAGCAGCCAAGGGATCGGTGGGAATTCCTACAATGAGCAGTTCTTC. Its translation: CASSQGIGGNSYNEQFF.

This clonotype was seen more than once but under ten times. The V gene is TRBV25-1, the J gene TRBJ1-2; D remains unclear. The germline V gene encodes CDR1 MGHDK and CDR2 SYGVNS. This CDR3 spans 12 amino acids. The ends were cut back, 5 bases at V and 4 bases at J, with 8 bases in the middle. CDR3 in DNA: TGTGCCAGCAGTACGGGCCGCTATGGCTACACCTTC. Its protein is CASSTGRYGYTF.

V usage is TRBV12-3 or TRBV12-4 and J usage is TRBJ1-1; D unresolved. V was clipped by 5 bases and J by 0 bases, with 13 bases between them. CDR3 size: 15 residues. This CDR3 is CASSPNTLMNTEAFF. Here the CDR3 DNA reads TGTGCCAGCAGTCCTAACACTCTCATGAACACTGAAGCTTTCTTT.

The chain employs TRBV5-6 and TRBJ2-7; D not certain. V dropped 0 bases and J dropped 5 bases, with 6 bases sitting between them. The CDR3 contains 12 residues. CDR1 SGHDT and CDR2 YYEEEE come from the germline V gene. CDR3 loop: CASSLVQDEQYF. In nucleotides, the CDR3 is TGTGCCAGCAGCTTGGTCCAGGACGAGCAGTACTTC.

This chain connects TRBV6-5 to TRBJ2-1; D may be TRBD1 or TRBD2 (5 bases each). Looked up from germline, CDR1 is MNHEY and CDR2 is SVGAGI. This CDR3 region has 14 residues. Trimming cost V 2 bases and J 4 bases, with 9 bases left between them. DNA for the CDR3: TGTGCCAGCAGTTACGGGGACGGTTACAATGAGCAGTTCTTC. Its translation is CASSYGDGYNEQFF.

This clonotype was seen more than once but under ten times. CDR3: CASSLGGSQDTQYF. In DNA form, the CDR3 reads TGTGCCAGCAGCTTAGGAGGGAGCCAGGATACGCAGTATTTT. This chain connects TRBV7-7 to TRBJ2-3; D is perhaps TRBD2 (5 bases). Germline CDR1 and CDR2: SSHAT and FNYEAQ (reference sequence). V shed 1 base and J shed 6 bases, with 11 bases lying between them. The CDR3 sequence is 14 residues long.

The table lists this clonotype with a few counts. The rearrangement uses TRBV20-1 and TRBJ1-6; 7 positions match TRBD1. Losses at the gene ends were 2 bases for V and 7 bases for J; bases not matched to a gene: 8. The CDR3 runs 15 residues. Germline V gene lookup returns CDR1 DFQATT and CDR2 SNEGSKA (reference sequence). CDR3 bases: TGCAGTGCTAGACCGACGACAGGGAAGAATTCACCCCTCCACTTT. This gives the protein CSARPTTGKNSPLHF.

This clonotype was counted many times. The V and J genes are TRBV7-9 and TRBJ2-3; D not certain. This CDR3 has 14 residues. From germline, CDR1 is SEHNR and CDR2 FQNEAQ (reference sequence). V lost 0 bases and J 2 bases, leaving 6 bases between the germline ends. The CDR3 here is CASSLAAYTDTQYF. As DNA, the CDR3 is TGTGCCAGCAGCTTAGCGGCCTACACAGATACGCAGTATTTT.

This clonotype was seen at least ten times. This chain joins TRBV7-2 and TRBJ1-1; the match to TRBD1 covers 7 bases. This CDR3 is 15 amino acids long. V shed 5 bases and J 1 base; nucleotides not matched to a gene: 7. The germline gives CDR1 SGHTA, CDR2 FQGNSA. This CDR3 reads CASSPRQGPNTEAFF. CDR3 sequence (DNA): TGTGCCAGCAGCCCAAGACAGGGCCCGAACACTGAAGCTTTCTTT.

This clonotype was observed at least ten times. J is TRBJ1-2 and V is TRBV4-1; no firm D call. Trimming shortened V by 0 bases and J by 4 bases, and 12 bases separated the two germline ends. CDR3 length equals 15 residues. Germline CDR1 MGHRA, CDR2 YSYEKL. CDR3 bases: TGCGCCAGCAGCCAAGATACAAAGGGCAGCTATGGCTACACCTTC. This encodes CASSQDTKGSYGYTF.

This clonotype was seen more than once but under ten times. This rearrangement joins TRBV5-3 to TRBJ1-1, with a possible D match to TRBD1 (5 bases). Being an ORF, TRBV5-3 has a function that is uncertain. The V and J ends lost 2 bases and 4 bases respectively, with 12 bases between them. There are 14 residues in the CDR3. As DNA, the CDR3 is TGTGCCAGAAGCTTTTCTCCGACAGTCACTGAAGCTTTCTTT. Its protein is CARSFSPTVTEAFF.

The CDR3 sequence is CAISVSATDQPQHF. In DNA form, the CDR3 reads TGTGCCATCAGTGTGTCAGCGACAGATCAGCCCCAGCATTTT. V and J are TRBV10-3 and TRBJ1-5; a possible D gene is TRBD1 (5 bases). The CDR3 length is 14 residues. V was cut by 4 bases and J by 5 bases, with 12 bases left in between. Germline lookup yields CDR1 ENHRY and CDR2 SYGVKD.

This clonotype was seen ten or more times. V gene TRBV6-6 combines with J gene TRBJ1-5, with 8 bases lining up with TRBD1. V was clipped by 6 bases and J by 0 bases; unmatched bases: 10. The CDR3 covers 17 residues. Germline V gives CDR1 MNHNY, CDR2 SVGAGI (reference sequence). For the CDR3, the DNA is TGTGCCAGCAGCCCCGATGGGACAGGCAATAGCAATCAGCCCCAGCATTTT. It encodes CASSPDGTGNSNQPQHF.